The TCR beta chain under discussion was sequenced for a study of cytomegalovirus exposure and HLA in healthy donors. Trimming took 6 bases from V and 7 from J, leaving 18 bases between them. From germline, CDR1 is MDHEN and CDR2 SYDVKM. The CDR3 is 14 amino acids. Turning to this clone: What it binds is not known.

General study results and limits: V- and J-gene trimming of TCR beta was linked (in a later analysis) to a missense DCLRE1C variant. Some highly shared sequence variants likely arose as a pipeline artifact. Reportedly, diagnosis of cytomegalovirus status by the classifier showed high specificity and sensitivity. Confirmation in vitro established that a few CMV-associated chains were specific for CMV antigens.

The PCR made use of 60 Vbeta and 13 Jbeta primers. The protocol was immunoSEQ multiplex PCR, while the TCRdb copy is restricted to in-frame clones and leaves out a portion. There are about 160,000 clones in the sample; about 64% occur only once, and under 7.5% lies in the top ten. This sequence was found in a woman in her sixties or seventies in good health and CMV-seropositive. The chain employs TRBV28 and TRBJ1-2; D is ambiguous. The sample was PBMCs. This CDR3 reads CASSLGEGAGGYTF. The CDR3 DNA follows: TGTGCCAGCAGCCTCGGAGAGGGCGCCGGTGGCTACACCTTC.